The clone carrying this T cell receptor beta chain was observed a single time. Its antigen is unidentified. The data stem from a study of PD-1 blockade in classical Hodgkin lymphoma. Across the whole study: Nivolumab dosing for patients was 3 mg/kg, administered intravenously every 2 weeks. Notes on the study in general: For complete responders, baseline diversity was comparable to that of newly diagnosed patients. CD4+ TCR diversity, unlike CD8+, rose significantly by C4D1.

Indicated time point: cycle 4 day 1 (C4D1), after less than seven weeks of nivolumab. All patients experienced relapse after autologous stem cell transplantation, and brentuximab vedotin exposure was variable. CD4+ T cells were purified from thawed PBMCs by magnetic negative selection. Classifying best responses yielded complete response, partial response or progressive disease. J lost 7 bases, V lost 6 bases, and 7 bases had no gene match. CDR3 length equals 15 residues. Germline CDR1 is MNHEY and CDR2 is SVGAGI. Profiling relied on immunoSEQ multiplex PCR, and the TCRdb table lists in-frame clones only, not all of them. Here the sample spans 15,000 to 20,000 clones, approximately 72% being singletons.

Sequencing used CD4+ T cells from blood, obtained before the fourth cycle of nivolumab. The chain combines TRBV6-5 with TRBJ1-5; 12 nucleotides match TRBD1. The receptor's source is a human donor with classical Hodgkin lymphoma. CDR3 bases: TGTGCCAGCAGGGACGGGACAGGGGGCGAACAGCCCCAGCATTTT. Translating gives CASRDGTGGEQPQHF.